This T cell receptor beta chain was observed in a study of cytotoxic CD8 clonotypes in ibrutinib-treated CLL (dated by TCRdb to about 2021). Study-level background: The cohort included about 15 treatment-naive and around 10 relapsed/refractory patients; 17 were IGHV unmutated. Cryopreserved peripheral blood mononuclear cells were obtained before treatment, at response, and at either sustained remission or disease progression. An average of roughly 250,000 productive templates and 94,082 productive rearrangements was obtained per sample. Samples at response were collected after a median of about twelve months of treatment, with a range of about 6 to 36 months. Longitudinal samples were available for about 30% of the 86 trial participants. Partial responses were observed in roughly 25 patients and complete responses in 2; after a median follow-up of 68 months, remission was maintained in 14 patients and progression was observed in some twelve. Every remission and progressive disease sample was obtained while ibrutinib was still being received by the patients.

The meaning of the sample's time point label: approximately eleven months on ibrutinib. Roughly 2 micrograms of genomic DNA were extracted from cryopreserved PBMCs for TCR beta library preparation. Longitudinal blood samples from CLL patients on ibrutinib monotherapy underwent high-throughput TCR beta sequencing. The patients took part in an open-label, single-center phase 2 trial of ibrutinib monotherapy. On a MiSeq, deep resolution sequencing aimed for a depth between 1 in 1 million and 1 in 200,000 T cells, with each clonotype covered approximately 10x on average. The immunoSEQ hsTCRB Kit was used to generate TCR beta libraries. The published analysis was carried out like this. ImmunoSEQ Data Assistant and ImmunoSEQ Analyzer were used for data analysis, and V, D and J genes were assigned according to IMGT definitions. Clonality, which ranges from 0 to 1, was calculated as one minus the normalized Shannon entropy of productive rearrangement frequencies. Only overrepresented clonotypes making up at least 0.05% of the repertoire of each patient were included in the public clonotype analysis. Some 13 age-matched healthy donor repertoires from immuneACCESS served as clonality controls. TCRdb took this table from immuneACCESS and kept in-frame rearrangements with V and J called. Such tables lack part of the clones; where checked against another copy, unresolved V genes explain under half of the gap, and the rest is unexplained. D and trimming come from the DNA, and the V and J calls and clone size come from that table. This sample holds about 140,000 clones; approximately 90% were observed only once. The ten largest clones capture roughly a tenth of the sample.

On this clone itself: What this receptor recognizes is not known. No base qualities exist here, and no much larger clone lies one base off it.

What the authors observed across the whole study: Lymph node repertoires were not examined, and the timing of sampling was not matched between patients in sustained remission and those whose disease progressed. Clonality increased at ibrutinib response, stayed stable in sustained remission, and fell back toward baseline at progression. Public clonotypes were rare and either shrank or stayed stable during treatment, and the rise in clonality at ibrutinib response reflected expansion of private clonotypes. Baseline clonality exceeded that of age-matched healthy donors and correlated strongly with circulating CD8+ T-cell counts.

The CDR3 measures 13 amino acids from cysteine to phenylalanine. The CDR3 DNA has 39 bases and is translated from base 1. CDR1 and CDR2, looked up from the germline V gene, are SQVTM and ANQGSEA. Germline trimming amounts to 5 bases on V and 7 bases on J, with 5 as the count of junction bases outside the gene matches. The TCR was taken from a human donor with chronic lymphocytic leukemia. The sample was PBMCs, taken after 12 months of ibrutinib treatment. The rearrangement joined TRBV29-1 to TRBJ1-4; 9 of the junction bases match TRBD1. The sequenced DNA is TGCAGCGTTAGGACAGGGGAGGTTGAAAAACTGTTTTTT. Translation gives CSVRTGEVEKLFF.